Sequencing of this T cell receptor beta chain was carried out in a study of memory B cells and T cells in multiple sclerosis. Separate sequencing covered autoproliferating (CFSE-dim) and non-proliferating (CFSE-high) T cells from stimulus-free culture. Replicate wells were pooled after 6 to 8 days of stimulus-free culture of around 54 million CFSE-labeled PBMCs. Libraries were prepared by immunoSEQ multiplex PCR; TCRdb keeps only in-frame clonotypes and omits some of them. The sample includes over 10,000 clones, approximately 85% of them seen just once. CDR3 length equals 14 residues. V was pared by 8 bases and J by 5 bases, with 18 bases between. Germline V gene sequence: CDR1 WSHSY, CDR2 SAAADI. In regard to this clone: Its matching antigen is unknown.

This receptor was obtained from a human donor with multiple sclerosis. The sequencing input was PBMCs from blood kept in culture. The chain employs TRBV10-2 and TRBJ1-1; D perhaps matches TRBD1 (6 bases). The CDR3 region is CASLPFGGLTEAFF. The CDR3 DNA is TGCGCCAGCCTTCCCTTTGGGGGGCTGACTGAAGCTTTCTTT.